This TCR beta chain was obtained from a study of cytomegalovirus exposure and HLA in healthy donors. Whole-study context: In an earlier analysis, 95 million to 140 million unique TCR beta sequences were found from some 180 million T cells.

With 60 Vbeta and 13 Jbeta primers, the PCR was carried out. The method was immunoSEQ multiplex PCR; TCRdb's version includes in-frame clones alone and lacks a portion of them. This table holds around 200,000 clones, approximately 80% found once. The germline gives CDR1 SGDLS, CDR2 YYNGEE. CDR3 length: 12 residues. The V gene end was trimmed by 1 base and the J gene end by 9 bases; junction bases not matched to a gene: 4. This sequence was found in a boy under 18 in good health and CMV-seronegative. The rearrangement uses TRBV9 and TRBJ2-7; 7 nucleotides line up with TRBD2. The sample comprised PBMCs. This CDR3 reads CASSVWEGPQYF. The CDR3 DNA reads as TGTGCCAGCAGCGTATGGGAGGGGCCGCAGTACTTC.